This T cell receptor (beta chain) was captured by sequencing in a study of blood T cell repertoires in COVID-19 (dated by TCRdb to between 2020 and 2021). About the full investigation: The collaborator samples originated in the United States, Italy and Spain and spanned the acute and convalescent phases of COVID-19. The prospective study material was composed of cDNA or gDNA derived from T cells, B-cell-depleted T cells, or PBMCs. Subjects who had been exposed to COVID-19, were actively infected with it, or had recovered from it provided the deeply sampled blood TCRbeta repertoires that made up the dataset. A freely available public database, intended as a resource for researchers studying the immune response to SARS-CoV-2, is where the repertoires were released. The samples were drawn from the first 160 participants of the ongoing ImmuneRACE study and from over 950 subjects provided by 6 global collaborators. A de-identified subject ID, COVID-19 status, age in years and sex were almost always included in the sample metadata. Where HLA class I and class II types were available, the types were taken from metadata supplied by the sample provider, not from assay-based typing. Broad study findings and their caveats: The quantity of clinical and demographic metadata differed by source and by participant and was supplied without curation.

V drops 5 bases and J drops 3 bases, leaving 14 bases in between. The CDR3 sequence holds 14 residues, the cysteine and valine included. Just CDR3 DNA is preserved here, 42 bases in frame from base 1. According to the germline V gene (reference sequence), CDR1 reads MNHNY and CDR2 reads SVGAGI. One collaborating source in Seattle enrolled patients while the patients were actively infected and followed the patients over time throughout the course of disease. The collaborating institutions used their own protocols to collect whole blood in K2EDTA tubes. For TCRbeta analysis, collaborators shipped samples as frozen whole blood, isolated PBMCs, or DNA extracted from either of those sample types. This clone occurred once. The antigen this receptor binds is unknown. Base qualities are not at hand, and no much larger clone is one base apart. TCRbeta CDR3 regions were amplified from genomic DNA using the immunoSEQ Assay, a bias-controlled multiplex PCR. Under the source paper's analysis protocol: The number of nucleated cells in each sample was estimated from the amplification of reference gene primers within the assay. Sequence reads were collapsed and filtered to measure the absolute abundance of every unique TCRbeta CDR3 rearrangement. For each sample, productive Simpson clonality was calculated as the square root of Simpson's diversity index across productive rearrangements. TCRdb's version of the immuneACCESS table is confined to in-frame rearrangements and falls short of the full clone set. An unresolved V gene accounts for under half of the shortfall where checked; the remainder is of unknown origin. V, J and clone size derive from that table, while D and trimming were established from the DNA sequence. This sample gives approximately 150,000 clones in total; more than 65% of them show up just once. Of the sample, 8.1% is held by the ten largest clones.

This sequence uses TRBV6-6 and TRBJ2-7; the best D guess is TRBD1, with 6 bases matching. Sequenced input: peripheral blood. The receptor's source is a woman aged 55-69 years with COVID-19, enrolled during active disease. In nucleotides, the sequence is TGTGCCAGCAGTCGACCCGGACAGAGCTACGAGCAGTACGTC. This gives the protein CASSRPGQSYEQYV.